This T cell receptor (beta chain) was sequenced during a study of T-cell memory formation after mild COVID-19. This CDR3 region has 14 residues. CDR1 and CDR2 (germline): MNHEY, SMNVEV (reference sequence). V was pared by 7 bases and J by 3 bases, with 4 bases of the junction left unmatched. MiXCR, applied by TCRdb to the 5' RACE reads, yields one record per CDR3 protein. The profile shows about 82,000 distinct CDR3 sequences, about 15% of them singletons. Sequenced input: PBMCs or a T cell subset sorted from them (not recorded which). This clonotype was obtained from a young man who had mild COVID-19 (a few samples of this study predate the infection). Cell type and time point are not known. The rearrangement joins TRBV27 to TRBJ2-1; 9 nucleotides agree with TRBD1. This chain's CDR3 is CASNNRGLYNEQFF. The CDR3 bases are TGTGCCAGCAATAACAGGGGGCTCTACAATGAGCAGTTCTTC.